These 17 T cell receptor beta chains were all obtained from the same sample, sequenced in a study of OX40 agonist ivuxolimab in advanced cancers. Profiled with immunoSEQ multiplex PCR; TCRdb holds only in-frame clones, not every one. The sample has 20,000 to 30,000 clones, approximately 77% seen once. The sample consisted of CD4+ or CD8+ T cells sorted from blood, taken in a trial of the OX40 agonist ivuxolimab. The receptor set was obtained from an adult with an advanced solid tumor such as melanoma, head and neck, liver or kidney cancer.

This chain uses TRBV5-1 with TRBJ2-7; the match to TRBD1 covers 9 bases. Germline lookup yields CDR1 SGHRS and CDR2 YFSETQ. This CDR3 spans 14 amino acids. V was clipped by 4 bases and J by 6 bases; unmatched bases: 8. Written as DNA, the CDR3 is TGCGCCAGCAGCCAACCGGGACAGGGCGGCGAGCAGTACTTC. This translates into CASSQPGQGGEQYF.

The chain employs TRBV28 and TRBJ1-5; D gene unclear. The CDR3 loop spans 15 amino acids. Germline V lookup: CDR1 MDHEN, CDR2 SYDVKM. Trimming shortened V by 4 bases and J by 4 bases, and 14 bases separated the two germline ends. The CDR3 region is CASSSPSPGNQPQHF. Here the CDR3 DNA reads TGTGCCAGCAGTTCTCCCAGTCCGGGGAATCAGCCCCAGCATTTT.

The chain links TRBV21-1 to TRBJ2-7; no check of the table's D call, TRBD1, against the DNA was made. TRBV21-1 is a pseudogene locus. The CDR3 spans 16 residues. The CDR3 sequence is CASSKREGQGSYEQYF. The CDR3 region has the DNA TGTGCCAGCAGCAAACGGGAGGGACAGGGCTCCTACGAGCAGTACTTC.

This clone has a handful of counts. The CDR3 protein is CASTLEGREAFF. CDR3 in DNA: TGTGCCAGCACCCTTGAGGGAAGGGAAGCTTTCTTT. The V call is TRBV2, the J call TRBJ1-1, with D hard to call. V was shortened by 7 bases and J by 8 bases, with 14 bases between the two germline ends. This CDR3 has 12 residues. CDR1 is SNHLY, CDR2 FYNNEI, per germline.

This clone was detected once. The rearrangement links TRBV7-3 to TRBJ2-1; D not certain. This CDR3 comprises 15 residues. From germline, CDR1 is SGHTA and CDR2 FQGTGA. V gave up 0 bases and J gave up 8 bases, with 14 bases separating them. CDR3 sequence: CASSLTSAGFHEQFF. CDR3 in DNA: TGTGCCAGCAGCTTAACGTCGGCCGGGTTCCATGAGCAGTTCTTC.

The V and J genes are TRBV5-8 and TRBJ1-5; 9 nucleotides match TRBD1. The germline CDR1 and CDR2 sequences are SGHTS and YDEGEE. The CDR3 length is 15 residues. After removal of 1 base from V and 4 bases from J, the junction contained 3 bases not matched to a gene. The CDR3 DNA reads as TGTGCCAGCAGCTTGCGACAGGGGGGGAATCAGCCCCAGCATTTT. It yields the protein CASSLRQGGNQPQHF. Full variable domain (missing parts from reference TRBV5-8 and TRBJ1-5): EAGVTQSPTHLIKTRGQQATLRCSPISGHTSVYWYQQALGLGLQFLLWYDEGEERNRGNFPPRFSGRQFPNYSSELNVNALELEDSALYLCASSLRQGGNQPQHFGDGTRLSIL.

J is TRBJ2-3 and V is TRBV11-3; D call uncertain. This CDR3 spans 14 amino acids. The germline V gene encodes CDR1 SGHNT and CDR2 YENEEA. V shed 1 base and J shed 7 bases, with 12 bases lying between them. CDR3 protein: CASSLGKVANTQYF. CDR3 nucleotides: TGTGCCAGCAGCTTAGGGAAGGTAGCAAATACGCAGTATTTT.

Comment on this clone: The identical CDR3 is also encoded by other nucleotide sequences in the sample. J is TRBJ1-1 and V is TRBV7-8, with D unresolved. With 4 bases removed from V and 1 base from J, the gap between germline ends came to 10 bases. Germline V gene sequence: CDR1 SGHVS, CDR2 FQNEAQ. The CDR3 length is 14 residues. The DNA of the CDR3 is TGTGCCAGCAGCTCTCGGACTGAGAACACTGAAGCTTTCTTT. Translated, it gives CASSSRTENTEAFF.

The chain has TRBV7-9 and TRBJ2-1; 7 bases fit TRBD2. J was trimmed by 7 bases and V by 5 bases; bases with no gene match: 8. This CDR3 contains 14 residues. CDR1 and CDR2 (germline): SEHNR, FQNEAQ (reference sequence). The CDR3, as DNA: TGTGCCAGCAGCGCCGTGGGGGGGAGGAATGAGCAGTTCTTC. This encodes CASSAVGGRNEQFF.

The gene calls are TRBV29-1 and TRBJ2-2; TRBD2 agrees at 13 bases. The CDR3 consists of 14 residues. The V gene end was trimmed by 7 bases and the J gene end by 6 bases; junction bases not matched to a gene: 5. Germline V gene data show CDR1 as SQVTM and CDR2 as ANQGSEA. The CDR3 region has the DNA TGCAGCGCAAGGGGACTAGCGGGGCCCGGGGAGCTGTTTTTT. As protein: CSARGLAGPGELFF.

This clone was detected once. This chain links TRBV9 with TRBJ1-3; D remains unclear. This CDR3 region has 16 residues. The V and J ends lost 5 bases and 0 bases respectively, with 15 bases between them. In germline, CDR1 is SGDLS, CDR2 YYNGEE. CDR3 nucleotides: TGTGCCAGCAGTCGGTTTAGTTGGGACTCTGGAAACACCATATATTTT. This encodes CASSRFSWDSGNTIYF. The full variable domain, its missing parts supplied by reference TRBV9 and TRBJ1-3, is DSGVTQTPKHLITATGQRVTLRCSPRSGDLSVYWYQQSLDQGLQFLIQYYNGEERAKGNILERFSAQQFPDLHSELNLSSLELGDSALYFCASSRFSWDSGNTIYFGEGSWLTVV.

CDR3 nucleotides: TGTGCCAGCAGCTCCCTAGCGGGGGCCTACAATGAGCAGTTCTTC. Protein sequence: CASSSLAGAYNEQFF. The V and J genes are TRBV7-3 and TRBJ2-1, with 10 bases lining up with TRBD2. CDR3 length: 15 residues. V shed 4 bases and J 2 bases; nucleotides not matched to a gene: 2. In germline, CDR1 is SGHTA, CDR2 FQGTGA.

The chain uses TRBV28 and TRBJ1-5, with D uncertain. Germline loops: CDR1 MDHEN, CDR2 SYDVKM. The V end was cut by 6 bases, the J end by 4 bases, with 10 bases between. The CDR3 consists of 13 residues. The CDR3 sequence is CASRIPSNQPQHF. In DNA, the CDR3 is TGTGCCAGCAGAATCCCGTCGAATCAGCCCCAGCATTTT.

The chain combines TRBV7-3 with TRBJ2-1; possibly TRBD1 or TRBD2 for D (6 bases each). CDR1 and CDR2 from the germline V gene are SGHTA and FQGTGA. The CDR3 runs to 15 residues. With 5 bases removed from V and 10 bases from J, the gap between germline ends came to 21 bases. The CDR3 region is CASSALAPEGGEQFF. CDR3 nucleotides: TGTGCCAGCAGCGCACTAGCTCCCGAGGGGGGCGAGCAGTTCTTC.

The V gene is TRBV7-2, the J gene TRBJ2-5, with D tentatively TRBD2 (7 bases). V was clipped by 0 bases and J by 2 bases, with 16 bases between them. Germline CDR1 and CDR2: SGHTA and FQGNSA. CDR3 size: 17 residues. The CDR3 is CASSLAGGRLRQETQYF. For the CDR3, the DNA is TGTGCCAGCAGCTTAGCGGGGGGGCGTCTCCGGCAAGAGACCCAGTACTTC.

This rearrangement joins TRBV4-2 to TRBJ1-6, with 8 bases lining up with TRBD1. The length of the CDR3 is 16 residues. V dropped 4 bases and J dropped 6; count of bases not matched to a gene: 8. Per the germline V gene, CDR1 is LGHNA and CDR2 is YNFKEQ. The DNA for the CDR3 is TGTGCCAGCAGCCCTGGACAGGGATCGGCTAATTCACCCCTCCACTTT. Amino acid sequence: CASSPGQGSANSPLHF.

The V and J genes are TRBV6-5 and TRBJ2-5; 10 nucleotides line up with TRBD2. V lost 9 bases, J lost 2 bases, and 9 bases stayed unmatched. The length of the CDR3 is 15 residues. Germline V CDR1 and CDR2: MNHEY, SVGAGI. The CDR3 protein is CASGASGRVQETQYF. CDR3 bases: TGTGCCAGTGGAGCCAGCGGGAGGGTTCAAGAGACCCAGTACTTC.